This T cell receptor beta chain was identified during a study of beta chain features in type 1 diabetes. Via CD45RO/CCR7/CD25/CD127/CD95/CD27, cells of the CD4+ naive, central memory, regulatory and stem cell-like memory subsets were sorted. This clone appeared a few times. Trimming pared 5 bases from V and 8 bases from J, leaving 15 bases between. Germline V gene sequence: CDR1 SEHNR, CDR2 FQNEAQ (reference sequence). CDR3 length equals 14 residues. Expressed TCRB transcripts were sequenced, since all the RNA that had been isolated was reverse transcribed. The protocol was immunoSEQ multiplex PCR, while the TCRdb copy is restricted to in-frame clones and leaves out a portion. The data contain 40,000 to 45,000 clones, more than 40% of them singletons.

This clonotype originated in a woman younger than 30 in good health. The sequenced sample was central memory CD4+ T cells from blood. The V call is TRBV7-9, the J call TRBJ1-4; D perhaps matches TRBD1 (5 bases). CDR3 sequence reads: CASSPGGNSEKLFF. The CDR3 DNA reads TGTGCCAGCAGCCCTGGGGGGAACAGCGAAAAACTGTTTTTT.